This record concerns one T cell receptor (beta chain) sequence. This record belongs to a study of blood T cell repertoires in COVID-19. The data were produced by immunoSEQ multiplex PCR, yet TCRdb's version contains in-frame clones alone and is incomplete. The profile covers hundreds of thousands of clones, with around 86% appearing a single time and roughly 1.6% taken by the ten largest. The CDR3 is 13 residues long. CDR1 SGHTA and CDR2 FQGNSA come from the germline V gene. The V end was cut by 3 bases, the J end by 2 bases, with 8 bases between. This TCR was sampled from a woman aged 35 to 49 who had recovered from COVID-19. This chain connects TRBV7-2 to TRBJ2-7, with D uncertain. The sequenced sample was peripheral blood. The CDR3 loop reads CASSFLQAYEQYF. For the CDR3, the DNA is TGTGCCAGCAGCTTTCTCCAGGCCTACGAGCAGTACTTC.